A single sample is the source of the 19 T cell receptor beta chains below, sequenced in a study. Using its own MiXCR run on the 5' RACE reads, TCRdb lists one record per CDR3 protein. The repertoire holds tens of thousands of distinct CDR3 sequences, with 24% as singletons. The specimen was tumor-infiltrating naive CD4+ T cells sorted from the breast tumor. Subset specified: naive CD4+ T cells, CD4+CD45RA+CD25-. Receptors were obtained from a female donor with breast cancer.

The rearrangement links TRBV28 to TRBJ1-2; 11 bases fit TRBD1. V dropped 4 bases and J dropped 3; count of bases not matched to a gene: 4. There are 15 residues in the CDR3. Germline CDR1 is MDHEN and CDR2 is SYDVKM. The DNA for the CDR3 is TGTGCCAGCAGTTCCCTGGGACAGGGGGACTATGGCTACACCTTC. It codes for CASSSLGQGDYGYTF.

This clonotype was seen more than once but under ten times. The chain combines TRBV20-1 with TRBJ2-1; D may be TRBD1 (5 bases). The germline V and J ends were trimmed by 4 bases and 6 bases, with 16 bases remaining between them. The germline gives CDR1 DFQATT, CDR2 SNEGSKA (reference sequence). The CDR3 spans 14 residues. The CDR3 reads CSAILQGMGNEQFF. The CDR3 DNA reads as TGCAGTGCTATCCTCCAGGGTATGGGCAATGAGCAGTTCTTC.

V usage is TRBV29-1 and J usage is TRBJ2-3, with 10 bases identical to TRBD2. The germline V gene has CDR1 SQVTM and CDR2 ANQGSEA. With 4 bases clipped from V and 6 bases from J, the junction kept 7 bases outside the gene matches. This CDR3 contains 14 residues. CDR3 DNA sequence: TGCAGCGTTGTGTCTAGCGGGAGTTGGGATACGCAGTATTTT. Translating it yields CSVVSSGSWDTQYF.

Regarding this clonotype: A much larger clone lies a single base off, so this may be a read error. V gene TRBV15 combines with J gene TRBJ2-3; possible D gene TRBD1, 6 bases. There are 16 residues in the CDR3. Germline V gives CDR1 LNHNV, CDR2 YYDKDF (reference sequence). V lost 2 bases, J lost 2 bases, and 14 bases lay in between. The CDR3 region is CATSRMGQGNTDTQYF. The CDR3, as DNA: TGTGCCACCAGCAGAATGGGCCAGGGGAACACAGATACGCAGTATTTT. Full variable domain (missing parts from reference TRBV15 and TRBJ2-3): DAMVIQNPRYQVTQFGKPVTLSCSQTLNHNVMYWYQQKSSQAPKLLFHYYDKDFNNEADTPDNFQSRRPNTSFCFLDIRSPGLGDTAMYLCATSRMGQGNTDTQYFGPGTRLTVL.

This clonotype was detected only a few times. The chain is built from TRBV27 and TRBJ1-1; D possibly corresponds to TRBD1 (6 bases). The V gene's germline CDR1 is MNHEY and CDR2 SMNVEV (reference sequence). The CDR3 has 13 amino acids. With 5 bases removed from V and 5 bases from J, the gap between germline ends came to 12 bases. CDR3 protein: CASSQTDSTEAFF. DNA for the CDR3: TGTGCCAGCAGTCAGACGGACAGTACTGAAGCTTTCTTT.

This clonotype was found many times. This chain connects TRBV20-1 to TRBJ1-1; 11 nucleotides agree with TRBD1. The CDR3 sequence is 14 residues long. V lost 3 bases and J lost 6; bases outside the gene matches: 6. In germline, CDR1 is DFQATT, CDR2 SNEGSKA (reference sequence). The CDR3 loop reads CSARDRGQGAEAFF. The CDR3 nucleotides read TGCAGTGCTAGGGACAGGGGGCAGGGAGCTGAAGCTTTCTTT.

The chain joins TRBV7-2 to TRBJ1-1, with D possibly being TRBD1 (6 bases). Germline V gene sequence: CDR1 SGHTA, CDR2 FQGNSA. V was cut by 1 base and J by 10 bases, with 13 bases left in between. The CDR3 extends over 13 amino acids. The CDR3 loop reads CASSLGRGLGAFF. The CDR3, as DNA: TGTGCCAGCAGCTTAGGACGGGGGCTCGGAGCTTTCTTT.

This clonotype has only a few counts. V usage is TRBV5-6 and J usage is TRBJ2-5; TRBD1 matches 8 bases. With 4 bases clipped from V and 3 bases from J, the junction kept 5 bases outside the gene matches. The germline gives CDR1 SGHDT, CDR2 YYEEEE. CDR3 length equals 14 residues. The DNA for the CDR3 is TGTGCCAGCAGCAAAAACAGGGGGAAAGAGACCCAGTACTTC. Translating it yields CASSKNRGKETQYF.

This clonotype was observed a single time. The chain employs TRBV2 and TRBJ2-5; 7 bases map to TRBD2. The V and J ends lost 2 bases and 5 bases, in that order; junction bases with no gene match: 8. The CDR3 has 15 amino acids. From germline, CDR1 is SNHLY and CDR2 FYNNEI. In DNA, the CDR3 is TGTGCCAGCAGTGAATGGGGCGGGAGCGGTGAGACCCAGTACTTC. As protein: CASSEWGGSGETQYF.

The chain combines TRBV2 with TRBJ2-7; D possibly corresponds to TRBD1 (6 bases). Germline CDR1 SNHLY, CDR2 FYNNEI. Trimming removed 6 bases from V and 12 bases from J, with 24 bases in between. The CDR3 runs to 14 residues. The CDR3 sequence is CASSGMGAGEEAYF. In DNA form, the CDR3 reads TGTGCCAGCAGCGGCATGGGCGCAGGGGAAGAGGCGTACTTC.

This clonotype was detected a few times. The chain has TRBV20-1 and TRBJ2-5; D gene uncertain. The CDR3 consists of 12 residues. CDR1 and CDR2 (germline): DFQATT, SNEGSKA (reference sequence). Deletions cut 2 bases from V and 5 bases from J, with 9 bases between. CDR3 sequence: CSARSHRETQYF. DNA for the CDR3: TGCAGTGCTAGAAGTCATCGGGAGACCCAGTACTTC.

Regarding this clonotype: This may arise from a read error, as a much more abundant clone is one base away. This chain connects TRBV12-3 or TRBV12-4 to TRBJ2-2, with no clear D. CDR3 length: 13 amino acids. CDR3 protein: CPSSLTYTGELFF. The CDR3 DNA is TGTCCCAGCAGTTTAACTTACACCGGGGAGCTGTTTTTT.

The V gene is TRBV28, the J gene TRBJ2-7; D gene uncertain. The germline V gene encodes CDR1 MDHEN and CDR2 SYDVKM. The CDR3 runs to 12 residues. Trimming stripped 6 bases from V and 7 bases from J, with 13 bases between. The DNA of the CDR3 is TGTGCCAGCAGCCCAGCCCACGGGGAGCAGTACTTC. It codes for CASSPAHGEQYF.

The V call is TRBV7-6, the J call TRBJ2-7; tentative D call: TRBD1 (7 bases). This CDR3 has 14 residues. Germline CDR1 and CDR2: SGHVS and FNYEAQ. Between the trimmed V and J ends, which lost 4 bases and 4 bases, there was a span of 14 bases. The CDR3 protein is CASSSRQGGYEQYF. In nucleotides, the CDR3 is TGTGCCAGCAGCTCCCGGCAGGGGGGATACGAGCAGTACTTC.

In its sample, this clonotype was seen once. The J gene is TRBJ1-6, the V gene TRBV27; the D gene is possibly TRBD1 (5 bases). Trimming removed 1 base from V and 9 bases from J, with 16 bases in between. The CDR3 has 16 amino acids. The germline gives CDR1 MNHEY, CDR2 SMNVEV (reference sequence). CDR3 sequence: CASSLYGGAGSSPLHF. The CDR3 bases are TGTGCCAGCAGTTTATACGGTGGGGCAGGGTCTTCACCCCTCCACTTT.

The chain employs TRBV20-1 and TRBJ2-1; TRBD2 agrees at 10 bases. Germline-derived CDR1 and CDR2 are DFQATT and SNEGSKA (reference sequence). The CDR3 is made up of 13 amino acids. J was trimmed by 3 bases and V by 7 bases; bases with no gene match: 3. The DNA for the CDR3 is TGCAGTGGAGGACTAGCGGACTACAATGAGCAGTTCTTC. Translating it yields CSGGLADYNEQFF.

Of note for this clonotype: An end of the junction differs from the germline gene, which may be a read error. The rearrangement joins TRBV11-2 to TRBJ1-5; D call uncertain. Looked up from germline, CDR1 is SGHAT and CDR2 is FQNNGV. There are 13 residues in the CDR3. The CDR3 bases are TGTGCCAGCAGCCTAGATCACGATCAGCCCCAGCATTTT. Translated: CASSLDHDQPQHF.

In its sample, this clonotype was seen a few times. V and J are TRBV5-1 and TRBJ1-5; D remains unclear. The CDR3 contains 14 residues. Trimming took off 0 bases at V and 0 bases at J, with 4 bases between the two ends. Germline CDR1 SGHRS, CDR2 YFSETQ. Here the CDR3 DNA reads TGCGCCAGCAGCTTGGAAAGTAGCAATCAGCCCCAGCATTTT. It translates to CASSLESSNQPQHF.

The chain joins TRBV5-1 to TRBJ1-2; 7 bases line up with TRBD1. Germline CDR1 reads SGHRS; CDR2 reads YFSETQ. This CDR3 is 14 amino acids long. The V segment lost 3 bases and the J segment 6 bases; nucleotides outside the gene matches: 8. Written as DNA, the CDR3 is TGCGCCAGCAGCTACGATACAGGGGAGAATGGCTACACCTTC. This gives the protein CASSYDTGENGYTF.